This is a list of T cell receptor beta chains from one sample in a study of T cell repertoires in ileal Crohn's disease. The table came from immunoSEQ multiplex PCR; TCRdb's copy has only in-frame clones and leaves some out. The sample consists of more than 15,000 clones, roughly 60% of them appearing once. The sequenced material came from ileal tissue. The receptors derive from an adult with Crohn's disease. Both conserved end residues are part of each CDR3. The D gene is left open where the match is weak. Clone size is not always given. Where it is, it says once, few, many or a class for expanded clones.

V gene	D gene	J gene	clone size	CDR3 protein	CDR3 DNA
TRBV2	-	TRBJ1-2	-	CASSEAHQSNYGYTF	TGTGCCAGCAGTGAAGCGCATCAGTCAAACTATGGCTACACCTTC
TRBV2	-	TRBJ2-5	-	CASSLLSRQETQYF	TGTGCCAGCAGCCTACTAAGCCGCCAAGAGACCCAGTACTTC
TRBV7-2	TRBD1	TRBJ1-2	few	CASSLEDRGPDGYTF	TGTGCCAGCAGCCTAGAGGACAGGGGGCCAGATGGCTACACCTTC
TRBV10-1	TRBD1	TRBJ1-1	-	CASSSGTGDTEAFF	TGCGCCAGCAGCTCCGGGACAGGGGACACTGAAGCTTTCTTT
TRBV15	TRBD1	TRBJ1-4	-	CATSRGTGYNEKLFF	TGTGCCACCAGCAGAGGGACAGGGTACAATGAAAAACTGTTTTTT
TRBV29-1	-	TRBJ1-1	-	CSVASVNTEAFF	TGCAGCGTTGCCTCTGTTAACACTGAAGCTTTCTTT
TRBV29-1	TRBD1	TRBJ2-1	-	CSVLGQPTVNEQFF	TGCAGCGTTTTGGGACAGCCGACCGTCAATGAGCAGTTCTTC
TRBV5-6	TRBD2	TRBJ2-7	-	CASSPGLAGYEQYF	TGTGCCAGCAGCCCGGGACTAGCCGGCTACGAGCAGTACTTC
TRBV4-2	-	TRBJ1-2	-	CASSQDATGRSRGYTF	TGTGCCAGCAGCCAAGATGCAACAGGGCGAAGTCGCGGCTACACCTTC
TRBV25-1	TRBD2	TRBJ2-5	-	CASSEGLAGNQETQYF	TGTGCCAGCAGTGAAGGTCTAGCGGGTAACCAAGAGACCCAGTACTTC
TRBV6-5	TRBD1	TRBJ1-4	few	CASSRTGQNEKLFF	TGTGCCAGCAGTCGGACAGGGCAAAATGAAAAACTGTTTTTT
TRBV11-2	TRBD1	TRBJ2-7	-	CASSTTFDRGYEQYF	TGTGCCAGCAGCACAACCTTTGACAGGGGCTACGAGCAGTACTTC
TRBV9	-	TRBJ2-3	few	CASSVGSGLRTDTQYF	TGTGCCAGCAGCGTAGGGAGCGGCCTACGCACAGATACGCAGTATTTT
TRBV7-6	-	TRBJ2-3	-	CASSLRGSGSTDTQYF	TGTGCCAGCAGCTTAAGGGGTAGCGGTAGCACAGATACGCAGTATTTT
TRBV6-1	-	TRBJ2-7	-	CASRGTAPDEQYF	TGTGCCAGCAGAGGGACTGCCCCTGACGAGCAGTACTTC
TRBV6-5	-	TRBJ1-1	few	CASSWDTRQAFF	TGTGCCAGCAGTTGGGACACCCGCCAAGCTTTCTTT
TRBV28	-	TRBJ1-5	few	CASRGDELIQHF	TGTGCCAGCAGGGGAGACGAATTAATCCAGCATTTT
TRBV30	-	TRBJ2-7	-	CAWSVSRGLEQYF	TGTGCCTGGAGTGTATCCAGGGGCCTAGAGCAGTACTTC
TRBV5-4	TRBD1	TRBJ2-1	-	CASSLGTGLNEQFF	TGTGCCAGCAGCCTGGGGACAGGACTGAATGAGCAGTTCTTC
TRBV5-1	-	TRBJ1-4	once	CASSSGTPNDEKLFF	TGCGCCAGCAGCAGCGGGACACCCAATGACGAAAAACTGTTTTTT
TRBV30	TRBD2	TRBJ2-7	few	CAWSPPGLAGAREYF	TGTGCCTGGAGTCCACCGGGACTAGCGGGAGCTAGAGAATACTTC
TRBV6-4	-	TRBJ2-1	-	CASSDSSRESNEQFF	TGTGCCAGCAGTGACTCGAGCCGGGAGTCTAATGAGCAGTTCTTC
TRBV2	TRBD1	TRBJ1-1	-	CASSPGTGGLTEAFF	TGTGCCAGCAGTCCCGGGACAGGGGGTCTCACTGAAGCTTTCTTT
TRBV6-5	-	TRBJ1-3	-	CASSYTGSGNTIYF	TGTGCCAGCAGTTACACAGGCTCTGGAAACACCATATATTTT
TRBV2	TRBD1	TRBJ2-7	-	CASSAGTGAYEQYF	TGTGCCAGCAGTGCCGGGACAGGGGCCTACGAGCAGTACTTC
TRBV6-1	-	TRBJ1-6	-	CASKKSLVVDSPLHF	TGTGCCAGCAAAAAGTCCTTAGTCGTAGATTCACCCCTCCACTTT
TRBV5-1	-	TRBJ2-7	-	CASSPRWAGEQYF	TGCGCCAGCAGCCCTCGGTGGGCCGGAGAGCAGTACTTC
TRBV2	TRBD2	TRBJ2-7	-	CASTREAGPYEQYF	TGTGCCAGCACGAGAGAAGCGGGGCCCTACGAGCAGTACTTC
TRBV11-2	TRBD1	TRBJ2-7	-	CASSSDRGNEQYF	TGTGCCAGCAGCTCGGACAGGGGCAACGAGCAGTACTTC
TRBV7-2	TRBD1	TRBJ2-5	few	CAGGQGAKEETQYF	TGTGCCGGAGGACAGGGGGCGAAAGAAGAGACCCAGTACTTC
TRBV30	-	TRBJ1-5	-	CAWSGKAQGLNQPQHF	TGTGCCTGGAGTGGAAAGGCACAGGGACTAAATCAGCCCCAGCATTTT
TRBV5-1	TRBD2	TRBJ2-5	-	CASSLGGLAGETQYF	TGCGCCAGCAGCTTGGGGGGACTAGCTGGGGAGACCCAGTACTTC
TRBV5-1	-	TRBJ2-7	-	CASSLAGEYEQYF	TGCGCCAGCAGCTTGGCGGGAGAATACGAGCAGTACTTC
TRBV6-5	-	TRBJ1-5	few	CASKAAGWQPQHF	TGTGCCAGCAAGGCGGCAGGGTGGCAGCCCCAGCATTTT
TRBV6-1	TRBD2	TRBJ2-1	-	CASSSVGEGPNEQFF	TGTGCCAGCAGCTCCGTTGGGGAGGGCCCCAATGAGCAGTTCTTC
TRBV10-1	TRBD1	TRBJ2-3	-	CAGTGGKGTQYF	TGCGCCGGAACAGGGGGCAAGGGTACGCAGTATTTT
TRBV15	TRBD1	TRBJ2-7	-	CATSRDGTGESAKQYF	TGTGCCACCAGCAGAGATGGGACAGGGGAAAGTGCGAAACAGTACTTC
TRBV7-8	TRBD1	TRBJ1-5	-	CASSVQGGQPQHF	TGTGCCAGCAGCGTACAGGGGGGTCAGCCCCAGCATTTT
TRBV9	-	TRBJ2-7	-	CASSVNWGPTYEQYF	TGTGCCAGCAGCGTTAATTGGGGCCCTACCTACGAGCAGTACTTC
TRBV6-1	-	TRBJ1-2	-	CASSLKGADYGYTF	TGTGCCAGCAGCCTTAAAGGGGCGGACTATGGCTACACCTTC
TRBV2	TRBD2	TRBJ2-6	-	CASRAHRLATASGANVLTF	TGTGCCAGCAGGGCCCACCGACTAGCGACAGCCTCTGGGGCCAACGTCCTGACTTTC